A selection of T cell receptor beta chains follows, all from one sample in a study of blood T cell repertoires in COVID-19. Some clones are missing from TCRdb's copy, which holds only in-frame ones; the method was immunoSEQ multiplex PCR. The table has approximately 100,000 clones, approximately 80% seen once; the top ten hold 11% to 15%. Material: peripheral blood. The receptors derive from a woman aged 60-70 years with acute or convalescent COVID-19. Each CDR3 is given with its conserved first and last residue. A D gene is named only where the DNA matches it firmly. A row's size may be missing; if present it is once, few, many or a size class.

>TRBV5-6|once|NA|TRBJ1-2
TGTGCCAGCAGTGATGACAGGCTCAACTATGGCTACACCTTC
CASSDDRLNYGYTF
>TRBV7-2|NA|TRBD2|TRBJ2-2
TGTGCCAGCAGCGGGGGGACTAGTACCGCCGGGGAGCTGTTTTTT
CASSGGTSTAGELFF
>TRBV30|NA|TRBD2|TRBJ2-2
TGTGCCTGGAGTTCTAGCGGGACGAACACCGGGGAGCTGTTTTTT
CAWSSSGTNTGELFF
>TRBV9|NA|TRBD2|TRBJ2-1
TGTGCCAGCAGCGTAGGGGTAGCGGGATACTACAATGAGCAGTTCTTC
CASSVGVAGYYNEQFF
>TRBV5-1|NA|NA|TRBJ2-2
TGCGCCAGCAGTTCAGGGCTCGTAGACACCGGGGAGCTGTTTTTT
CASSSGLVDTGELFF
>TRBV19|NA|TRBD1|TRBJ2-1
TGTGCCAGTACCGGCGTAGGGGGCCCAGGAATGAATGAGCAGTTCTTC
CASTGVGGPGMNEQFF
>TRBV24-1|NA|TRBD2|TRBJ2-1
TGTGCCACCAGTCCGAGCGGGGGAACCTACAATGAGCAGTTCTTC
CATSPSGGTYNEQFF
>TRBV2|NA|TRBD1|TRBJ1-2
TGTGCCAGCAGTGACAACAGGGGTAACGGCTACACCTTC
CASSDNRGNGYTF
>TRBV6-5|once|NA|TRBJ1-6
TGTGCCAGCAGGACACAGTTATCGGCACCCCTCCACTTT
CASRTQLSAPLHF
>TRBV28|NA|TRBD2|TRBJ2-1
TGTGCCAGCAGTGGTACCGGGACTAGCGTTTCGAATGAGCAGTTCTTC
CASSGTGTSVSNEQFF
>TRBV27|NA|NA|TRBJ2-2
TGTGCCAGCAGACCCCGACACCTTGGGTCCGGGGAGCTGTTTTTT
CASRPRHLGSGELFF
>TRBV29-1|NA|NA|TRBJ1-6
TGCAGCGTTTCAGGGTTTGGGTCACCCCTCCACTTT
CSVSGFGSPLHF
>TRBV28|NA|NA|TRBJ2-1
TGTGCCAGCAGTATCGTTAACAATGAGCAGTTCTTC
CASSIVNNEQFF
>TRBV15|NA|TRBD1|TRBJ2-1
TGTGCCACCAGCAGAGAACTCCCAGGGACAGGGGAGCAGTTCTTC
CATSRELPGTGEQFF
>TRBV6-1|NA|TRBD1|TRBJ1-2
TGTGCCAGCAGTGCGGCCGGGACAGGGGTTGCCTATGGCTACACCTTC
CASSAAGTGVAYGYTF
>TRBV6-5|NA|NA|TRBJ1-1
TGTGCCAGCAGTTACCGGTTCGACACTGAAGCTTTCTTT
CASSYRFDTEAFF